Below are 22 T cell receptor beta chains sequenced from a single sample in a study of shared clonotypes between healthy human individuals. Profiling relied on immunoSEQ multiplex PCR, and the TCRdb table lists in-frame clones only, not all of them. The sample yields over a million clones, about 84% seen once. The sequenced material came from memory CD4+ T cells from PBMCs. The subset was: CD45RA-negative fraction. Source of these receptors: a man between 18 and 29 years old in good health. Some clones in this sample may be carry-over from other donors' samples.

The V gene is TRBV28, the J gene TRBJ2-7, with D unresolved. The germline V and J ends were trimmed by 3 bases and 2 bases, with 11 bases remaining between them. CDR3 length: 14 amino acids. The germline V gene encodes CDR1 MDHEN and CDR2 SYDVKM. CDR3 in DNA: TGTGCCAGCAGTTTCCCCGGTACTCCCTACGAGCAGTACTTC. Encoded protein: CASSFPGTPYEQYF.

The chain carries TRBV2 and TRBJ2-7, with D possibly being TRBD1 (6 bases). Germline V gene data show CDR1 as SNHLY and CDR2 as FYNNEI. V shed 6 bases and J shed 7 bases, with 25 bases lying between them. The CDR3 is 16 residues long. The CDR3 protein is CASRRERGREPYEQYF. The CDR3 DNA is TGTGCCAGCAGGAGAGAAAGGGGGAGAGAACCGTATGAGCAGTACTTC.

As regards this clone: This clone may be a read error of a much larger clone one base away. This chain connects TRBV7-6 to TRBJ2-3, with a tentative D call TRBD2 (5 bases). There are 13 residues in the CDR3. V was trimmed by 1 base and J by 5 bases, leaving 7 bases between them. Germline CDR1 is SGHVS and CDR2 is FNYEAQ. The DNA for the CDR3 is TGTGCCAGCAGCTTAGTTGCGGGAGATACGCAGTATTTT. Protein: CASSLVAGDTQYF.

The chain combines TRBV19 with TRBJ2-1; D unresolved. Germline V gene data show CDR1 as LNHDA and CDR2 as SQIVND (reference sequence). The length of the CDR3 is 19 residues. V lost 3 bases and J lost 3, with 24 bases in between. DNA for the CDR3: TGTGCCAGTAGTATGCCCCAGGTGGAGTACCCGGCCCTCTACAATGAGCAGTTCTTC. This translates into CASSMPQVEYPALYNEQFF. The full variable domain, completed using reference TRBV19 and TRBJ2-1, is DGGITQSPKYLFRKEGQNVTLSCEQNLNHDAMYWYRQDPGQGLRLIYYSQIVNDFQKGDIAEGYSVSREKKESFPLTVTSAQKNPTAFYLCASSMPQVEYPALYNEQFFGPGTRLTVL.

The gene calls are TRBV7-9 and TRBJ2-3; tentatively, D is TRBD1 or TRBD2 (5 bases each). This CDR3 contains 13 residues. The germline V and J ends were trimmed by 0 bases and 6 bases, with 7 bases remaining between them. CDR1 is SEHNR, CDR2 FQNEAQ, per germline (reference sequence). CDR3 coding DNA: TGTGCCAGCAGCTTAGCGGGACCTGATACGCAGTATTTT. Protein sequence: CASSLAGPDTQYF.

This clone was observed a few times. The V call is TRBV6-5, the J call TRBJ1-1; D call uncertain. Per germline, CDR1 MNHEY and CDR2 SVGAGI. V gave up 5 bases and J gave up 1 base, with 11 bases separating them. This CDR3 contains 14 residues. CDR3 in amino acids: CASSQLVGNTEAFF. DNA of the CDR3: TGTGCCAGCAGTCAACTCGTGGGGAACACTGAAGCTTTCTTT.

This sequence joins TRBV19 and TRBJ2-3; 10 positions match TRBD2. The CDR3 has 16 amino acids. Germline V gives CDR1 LNHDA, CDR2 SQIVND (reference sequence). The V gene end was trimmed by 4 bases and the J gene end by 6 bases; junction bases not matched to a gene: 10. The CDR3 region has the DNA TGTGCCAGTAGTACAGCCATAGCGGGGGGCGTGGATACGCAGTATTTT. Translation gives CASSTAIAGGVDTQYF.

The rearrangement uses TRBV9 and TRBJ1-4; D may be TRBD1 (6 bases). Germline loops: CDR1 SGDLS, CDR2 YYNGEE. This CDR3 is 14 amino acids long. Trimming took 4 bases from V and 4 from J, leaving 11 bases between them. The CDR3 region is CASSLMDSNEKLFF. CDR3 bases: TGTGCCAGCAGCCTTATGGACAGTAATGAAAAACTGTTTTTT.

J is TRBJ2-3 and V is TRBV16; 10 positions match TRBD1. CDR3 length: 15 amino acids. Germline trimming cut 3 bases from V and 3 bases from J; bases unmatched to any gene: 3. Germline V gives CDR1 KGHSY, CDR2 FQNENV. The CDR3 protein is CASSHRGQGTDTQYF. CDR3 bases: TGTGCCAGCAGCCACAGGGGACAGGGGACAGATACGCAGTATTTT.

The rearrangement joins TRBV5-8 to TRBJ1-1; the match to TRBD1 covers 8 bases. The V segment lost 0 bases and the J segment 0 bases; nucleotides outside the gene matches: 4. This CDR3 comprises 16 residues. Looked up from germline, CDR1 is SGHTS and CDR2 is YDEGEE. CDR3: CASSLGQGNMNTEAFF. The CDR3 DNA reads TGTGCCAGCAGCTTGGGACAGGGGAACATGAACACTGAAGCTTTCTTT.

This chain connects TRBV19 to TRBJ2-1; 12 nucleotides agree with TRBD1. The CDR3 consists of 13 residues. Germline V gene lookup returns CDR1 LNHDA and CDR2 SQIVND (reference sequence). The trim removed 6 bases at V and 9 bases at J, leaving 3 bases unmatched. For the CDR3, the DNA is TGTGCCAGTAGGGGACAGGGGGCGGGTGAGCAGTTCTTC. As protein: CASRGQGAGEQFF.

The chain carries TRBV6-1 and TRBJ2-2; D is uncertain. Germline-derived CDR1 and CDR2 are MNHNS and SASEGT. Trimming stripped 4 bases from V and 0 bases from J, with 12 bases between. This CDR3 contains 16 residues. In nucleotides, the CDR3 is TGTGCCAGCAGTGGCGCGGCCTATGCGAACACCGGGGAGCTGTTTTTT. Translation: CASSGAAYANTGELFF.

For this clone: A far larger clone differs by one base, so this is likely a read error. V and J are TRBV9 and TRBJ2-7; D not certain. The CDR3 is 14 amino acids. CDR1 SGDLS and CDR2 YYNGEE come from the germline V gene. The CDR3 DNA reads as TGTGCCAGCAGCGTTATGCCGGAAAACTACGAGCAGCACTTC. Translating gives CASSVMPENYEQHF.

This rearrangement joins TRBV30 to TRBJ2-1, with D unclear. Between the trimmed V and J ends, which lost 0 bases and 9 bases, there was a span of 6 bases. CDR3 length: 11 amino acids. The germline gives CDR1 GTSNPN, CDR2 SVGIG (reference sequence). The CDR3: CAWSVGFEQFF. The CDR3 DNA follows: TGTGCCTGGAGTGTAGGGTTTGAGCAGTTCTTC.

V gene TRBV2 combines with J gene TRBJ2-7; D remains ambiguous. Germline CDR1 is SNHLY and CDR2 is FYNNEI. The CDR3 sequence is 13 residues long. V was clipped by 4 bases and J by 3 bases, with 10 bases between them. CDR3 bases: TGTGCCAGCAGTGTTCGGCAGCTCTACGAGCAGTACTTC. Residues: CASSVRQLYEQYF.

This sequence joins TRBV5-8 and TRBJ2-5; D may be TRBD1 or TRBD2 (6 bases each). CDR1 is SGHTS, CDR2 YDEGEE, per germline. This CDR3 region has 14 residues. Trimming removed 0 bases at V and 5 bases at J, with 11 bases between. CDR3 sequence: CASSLGGGMETQYF. For the CDR3, the DNA is TGTGCCAGCAGCTTGGGAGGGGGGATGGAGACCCAGTACTTC.

The genes are TRBV6-1 and TRBJ2-1; 10 nucleotides match TRBD2. The CDR3 is 15 residues long. Germline assignment: CDR1 MNHNS and CDR2 SASEGT. V shed 0 bases and J 7 bases; nucleotides not matched to a gene: 3. CDR3 bases: TGTGCCAGCAGTGAAGCTAGCGGGAGGTGGAATGAGCAGTTCTTC. Protein sequence: CASSEASGRWNEQFF.

This sequence joins TRBV7-9 and TRBJ2-1; 10 nucleotides line up with TRBD1. After removal of 3 bases from V and 7 bases from J, the junction contained 6 bases not matched to a gene. Germline values: CDR1 SEHNR, CDR2 FQNEAQ (reference sequence). This CDR3 has 15 amino acids. CDR3 sequence reads: CASSFGTGASNEQFF. CDR3 in DNA: TGTGCCAGCAGCTTCGGGACAGGGGCTTCGAATGAGCAGTTCTTC.

The chain combines TRBV5-1 with TRBJ1-1; D is unresolved. Per the germline V gene, CDR1 is SGHRS and CDR2 is YFSETQ. V dropped 2 bases and J dropped 1 base, with 12 bases sitting between them. The CDR3 contains 15 residues. CDR3 loop: CASSLTPSPNTEAFF. CDR3 coding DNA: TGCGCCAGCAGCTTAACACCCTCCCCGAACACTGAAGCTTTCTTT.

This sequence joins TRBV2 and TRBJ1-2; D ambiguous. CDR3 length: 12 residues. From germline, CDR1 is SNHLY and CDR2 FYNNEI. V lost 0 bases, J lost 8 bases, and 7 bases lay in between. CDR3 residues: CASSEAQWGYTF. The CDR3 bases are TGTGCCAGCAGTGAAGCACAATGGGGCTACACCTTC. Full variable domain (rest looked up from reference TRBV2 and TRBJ1-2): EPEVTQTPSHQVTQMGQEVILRCVPISNHLYFYWYRQILGQKVEFLVSFYNNEISEKSEIFDDQFSVERPDGSNFTLKIRSTKLEDSAMYFCASSEAQWGYTFGSGTRLTVV.

The gene calls are TRBV4-1 and TRBJ2-7, with a tentative D call TRBD1 (6 bases). CDR1 is MGHRA and CDR2 is YSYEKL in the germline V gene. V was shortened by 4 bases and J by 3 bases, with 16 bases between the two germline ends. The CDR3 sequence is 15 residues long. The CDR3 loop is CASSPTGPRGYEQYF. In nucleotides, the CDR3 is TGCGCCAGCAGCCCCACAGGGCCTAGAGGCTACGAGCAGTACTTC.

J is TRBJ2-1 and V is TRBV30; D is unresolved. The CDR3 runs 10 residues. The germline CDR1 and CDR2 sequences are GTSNPN and SVGIG (reference sequence). Trimming removed 3 bases at V and 7 bases at J, with 4 bases between. The CDR3 region is CAWRGNEQFF. The CDR3 DNA reads as TGTGCCTGGAGGGGGAATGAGCAGTTCTTC.